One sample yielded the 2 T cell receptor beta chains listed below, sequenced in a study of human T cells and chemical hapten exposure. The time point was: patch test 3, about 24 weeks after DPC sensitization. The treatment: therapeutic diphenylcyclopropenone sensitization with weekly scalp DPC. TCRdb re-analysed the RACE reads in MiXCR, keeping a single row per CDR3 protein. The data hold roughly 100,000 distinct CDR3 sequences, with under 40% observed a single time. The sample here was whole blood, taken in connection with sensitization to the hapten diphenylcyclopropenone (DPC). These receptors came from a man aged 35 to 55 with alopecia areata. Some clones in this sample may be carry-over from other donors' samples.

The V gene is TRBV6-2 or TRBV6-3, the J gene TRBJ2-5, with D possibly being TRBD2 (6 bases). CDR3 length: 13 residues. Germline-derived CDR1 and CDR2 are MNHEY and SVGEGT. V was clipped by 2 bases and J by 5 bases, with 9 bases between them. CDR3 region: CASSYGDSETQYF. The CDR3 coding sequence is TGTGCCAGCAGTTACGGGGACTCGGAGACCCAGTACTTC.

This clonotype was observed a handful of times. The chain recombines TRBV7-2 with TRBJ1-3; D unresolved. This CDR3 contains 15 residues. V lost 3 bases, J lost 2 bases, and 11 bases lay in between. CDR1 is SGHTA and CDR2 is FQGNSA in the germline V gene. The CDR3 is CASSLRTGAGNTIYF. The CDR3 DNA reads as TGTGCCAGCAGCTTGAGGACGGGAGCTGGAAACACCATATATTTT.